This T cell receptor beta chain was sequenced for a study of T cells after posttransplantation cyclophosphamide. Study-level results: Skin or GI-infiltrating T cells shared few TRB sequences with blood. Later blood repertoires were often dominated by clones from the donor CD8+ memory compartment.

Sequenced by immunoSEQ multiplex PCR; TCRdb stores in-frame clones only, minus some. The data contain fewer than 12,000 clones, roughly 80% of them seen just once; the ten biggest clones take up roughly 5.4%. Germline CDR1 is SEHNR and CDR2 is FQNEAQ (reference sequence). The V and J ends lost 4 bases and 7 bases respectively, with 19 bases between them. This CDR3 region has 15 residues. On this clone: Its antigen is unknown.

A marrow graft followed busulfan-fludarabine conditioning, with cyclophosphamide on days +3 and +4. The genes are TRBV7-9 and TRBJ1-1; tentatively, D is TRBD1 (6 bases). This TCR was sampled from a female patient aged 45-65 years who received an allogeneic stem cell transplant from a related donor, was CMV-positive, and had no GVHD. Some T cells may have come from the graft donor. Sequencing was performed on PBMCs, taken after allogeneic stem cell transplant with posttransplant cyclophosphamide. Written as DNA, the CDR3 is TGTGCCAGCAGCTACGCCAGGGGAAAGGGTATTGAAGCTTTCTTT. This encodes CASSYARGKGIEAFF.